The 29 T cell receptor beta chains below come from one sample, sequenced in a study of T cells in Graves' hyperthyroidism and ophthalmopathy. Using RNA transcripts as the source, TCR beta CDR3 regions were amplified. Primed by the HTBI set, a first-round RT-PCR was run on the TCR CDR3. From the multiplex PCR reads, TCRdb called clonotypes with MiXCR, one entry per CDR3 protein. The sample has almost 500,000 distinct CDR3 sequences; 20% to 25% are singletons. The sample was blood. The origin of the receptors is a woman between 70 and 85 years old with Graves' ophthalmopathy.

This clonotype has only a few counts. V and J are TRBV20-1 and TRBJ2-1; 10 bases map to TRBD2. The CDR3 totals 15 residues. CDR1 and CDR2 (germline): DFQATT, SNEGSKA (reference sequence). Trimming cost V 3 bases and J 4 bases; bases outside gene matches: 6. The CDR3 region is CSASTTSGPYNEQFF. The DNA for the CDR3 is TGCAGTGCTAGTACGACTAGCGGGCCGTACAATGAGCAGTTCTTC.

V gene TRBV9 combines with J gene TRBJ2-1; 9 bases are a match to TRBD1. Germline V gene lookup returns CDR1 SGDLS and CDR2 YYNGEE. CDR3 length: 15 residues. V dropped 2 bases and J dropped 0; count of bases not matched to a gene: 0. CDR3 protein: CASSVTGGSYNEQFF. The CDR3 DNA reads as TGTGCCAGCAGCGTGACAGGGGGCTCCTACAATGAGCAGTTCTTC.

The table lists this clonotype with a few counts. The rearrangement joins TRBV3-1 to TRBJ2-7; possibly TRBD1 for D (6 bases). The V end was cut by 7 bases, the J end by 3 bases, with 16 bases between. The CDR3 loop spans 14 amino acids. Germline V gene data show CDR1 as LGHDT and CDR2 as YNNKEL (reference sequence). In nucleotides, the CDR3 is TGTGCCAGCAACCCTACACAGGGATACTACGAGCAGTACTTC. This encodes CASNPTQGYYEQYF.

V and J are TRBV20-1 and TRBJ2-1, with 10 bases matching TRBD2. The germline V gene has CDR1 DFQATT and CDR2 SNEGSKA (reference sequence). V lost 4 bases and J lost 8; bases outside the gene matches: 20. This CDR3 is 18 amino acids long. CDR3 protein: CSATGLAASSAGRDEQFF. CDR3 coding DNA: TGCAGTGCTACCGGACTAGCGGCAAGTTCGGCCGGCCGTGATGAGCAGTTCTTC.

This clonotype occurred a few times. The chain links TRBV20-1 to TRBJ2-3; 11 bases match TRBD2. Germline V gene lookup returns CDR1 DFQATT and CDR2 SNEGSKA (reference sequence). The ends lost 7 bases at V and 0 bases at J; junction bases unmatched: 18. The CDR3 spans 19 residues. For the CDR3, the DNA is TGCAGTGTTCCGGGCCTAGCGGGAGGCCCGGGGATAAGCACAGATACGCAGTATTTT. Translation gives CSVPGLAGGPGISTDTQYF.

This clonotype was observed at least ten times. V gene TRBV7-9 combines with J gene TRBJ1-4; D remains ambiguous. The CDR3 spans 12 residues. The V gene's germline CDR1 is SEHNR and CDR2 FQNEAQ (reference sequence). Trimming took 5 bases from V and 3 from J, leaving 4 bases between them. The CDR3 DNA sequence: TGTGCCAGCAGCGCTTCTAATGAAAAACTGTTTTTT. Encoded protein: CASSASNEKLFF.

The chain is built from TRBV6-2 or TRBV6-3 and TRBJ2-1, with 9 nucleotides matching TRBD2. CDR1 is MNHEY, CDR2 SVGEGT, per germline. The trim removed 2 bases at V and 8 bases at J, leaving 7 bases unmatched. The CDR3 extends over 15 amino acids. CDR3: CASSYLAGTGDEQFF. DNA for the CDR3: TGTGCCAGCAGTTACCTAGCGGGAACGGGGGATGAGCAGTTCTTC.

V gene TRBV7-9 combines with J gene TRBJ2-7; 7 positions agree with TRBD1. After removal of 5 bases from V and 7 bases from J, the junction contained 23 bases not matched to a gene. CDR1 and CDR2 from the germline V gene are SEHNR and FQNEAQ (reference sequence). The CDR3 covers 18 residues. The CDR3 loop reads CASSPAGTTGAGRREQYF. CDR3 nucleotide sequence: TGTGCCAGCAGCCCCGCCGGGACCACAGGGGCAGGAAGGAGGGAGCAGTACTTC.

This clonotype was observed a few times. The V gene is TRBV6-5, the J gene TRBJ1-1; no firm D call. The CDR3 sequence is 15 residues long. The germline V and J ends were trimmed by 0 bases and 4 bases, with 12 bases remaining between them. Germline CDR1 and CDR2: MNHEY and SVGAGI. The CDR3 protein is CASSYSETRGTEAFF. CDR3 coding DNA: TGTGCCAGCAGTTACTCGGAGACACGGGGCACTGAAGCTTTCTTT.

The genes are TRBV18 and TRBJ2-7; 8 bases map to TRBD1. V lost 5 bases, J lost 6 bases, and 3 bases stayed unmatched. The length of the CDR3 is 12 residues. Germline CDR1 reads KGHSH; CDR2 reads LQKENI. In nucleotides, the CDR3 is TGTGCCAGCTCAGGACAGGGCTCCGAGCAGTACTTC. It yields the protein CASSGQGSEQYF.

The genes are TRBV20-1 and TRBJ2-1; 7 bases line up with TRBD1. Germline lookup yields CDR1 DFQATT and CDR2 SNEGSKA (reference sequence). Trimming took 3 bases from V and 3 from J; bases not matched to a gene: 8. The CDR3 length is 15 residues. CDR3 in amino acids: CSASPVQGNYNEQFF. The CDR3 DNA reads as TGCAGTGCTAGTCCGGTACAGGGGAACTACAATGAGCAGTTCTTC.

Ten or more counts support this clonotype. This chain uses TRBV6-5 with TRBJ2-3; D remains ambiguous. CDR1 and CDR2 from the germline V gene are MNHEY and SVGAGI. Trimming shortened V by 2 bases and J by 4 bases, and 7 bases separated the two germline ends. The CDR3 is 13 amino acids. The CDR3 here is CASSYGSADTQYF. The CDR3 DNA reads TGTGCCAGCAGTTACGGGTCAGCAGATACGCAGTATTTT.

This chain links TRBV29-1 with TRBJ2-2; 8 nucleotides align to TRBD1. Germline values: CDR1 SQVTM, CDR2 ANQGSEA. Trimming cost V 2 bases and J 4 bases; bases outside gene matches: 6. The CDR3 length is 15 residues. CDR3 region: CSVERQGAGTGELFF. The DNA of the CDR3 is TGCAGCGTTGAAAGGCAGGGGGCAGGCACCGGGGAGCTGTTTTTT.

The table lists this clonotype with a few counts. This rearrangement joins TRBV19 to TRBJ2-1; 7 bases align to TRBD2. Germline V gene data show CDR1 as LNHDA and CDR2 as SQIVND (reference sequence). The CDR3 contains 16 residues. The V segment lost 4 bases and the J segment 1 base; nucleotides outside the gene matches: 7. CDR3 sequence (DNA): TGTGCCAGTAGTACTGCGGGACTATCGTCCTACAATGAGCAGTTCTTC. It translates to CASSTAGLSSYNEQFF.

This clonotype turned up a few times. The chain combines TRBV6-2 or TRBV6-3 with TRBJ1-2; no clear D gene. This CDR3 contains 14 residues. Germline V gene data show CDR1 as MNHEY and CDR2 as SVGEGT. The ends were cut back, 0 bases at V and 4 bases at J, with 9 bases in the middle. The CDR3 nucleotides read TGTGCCAGCAGTTACTCCGCATTGGGCTATGGCTACACCTTC. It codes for CASSYSALGYGYTF.

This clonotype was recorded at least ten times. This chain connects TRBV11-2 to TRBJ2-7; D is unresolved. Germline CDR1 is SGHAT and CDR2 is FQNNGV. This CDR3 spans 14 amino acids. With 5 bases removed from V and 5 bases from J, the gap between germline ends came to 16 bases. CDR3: CASSQSNGFHEQYF. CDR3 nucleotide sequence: TGTGCCAGCAGCCAGTCGAACGGCTTCCACGAGCAGTACTTC. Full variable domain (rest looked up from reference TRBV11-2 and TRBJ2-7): EAGVAQSPRYKIIEKRQSVAFWCNPISGHATLYWYQQILGQGPKLLIQFQNNGVVDDSQLPKDRFSAERLKGVDSTLKIQPAKLEDSAVYLCASSQSNGFHEQYFGPGTRLTVT.

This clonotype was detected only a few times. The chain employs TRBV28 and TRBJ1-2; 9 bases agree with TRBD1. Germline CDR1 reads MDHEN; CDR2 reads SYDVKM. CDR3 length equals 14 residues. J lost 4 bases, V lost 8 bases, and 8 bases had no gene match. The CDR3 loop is CASVSGQGSYGYTF. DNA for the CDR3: TGTGCCAGCGTCTCGGGACAGGGTTCCTATGGCTACACCTTC.

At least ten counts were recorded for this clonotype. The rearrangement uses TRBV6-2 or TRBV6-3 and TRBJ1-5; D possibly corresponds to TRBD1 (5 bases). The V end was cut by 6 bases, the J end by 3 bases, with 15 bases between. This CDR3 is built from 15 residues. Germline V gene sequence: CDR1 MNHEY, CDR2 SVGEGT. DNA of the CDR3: TGTGCCAGCAGCCGCGGGACGGACGCCAATCAGCCCCAGCATTTT. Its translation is CASSRGTDANQPQHF.

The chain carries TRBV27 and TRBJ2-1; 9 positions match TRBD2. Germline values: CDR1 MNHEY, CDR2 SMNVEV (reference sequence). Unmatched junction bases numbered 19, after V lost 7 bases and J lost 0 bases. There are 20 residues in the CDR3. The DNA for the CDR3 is TGTGCCAGCACTCCGTGGCCTAGCGGGAAGCTTCTCCCCTCCTACAATGAGCAGTTCTTC. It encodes CASTPWPSGKLLPSYNEQFF.

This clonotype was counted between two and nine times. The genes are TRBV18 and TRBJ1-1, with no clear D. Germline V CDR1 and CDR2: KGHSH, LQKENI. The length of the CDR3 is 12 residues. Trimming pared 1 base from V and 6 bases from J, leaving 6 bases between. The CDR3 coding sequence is TGTGCCAGCTCACCACAGGCAGCTGAAGCTTTCTTT. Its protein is CASSPQAAEAFF.

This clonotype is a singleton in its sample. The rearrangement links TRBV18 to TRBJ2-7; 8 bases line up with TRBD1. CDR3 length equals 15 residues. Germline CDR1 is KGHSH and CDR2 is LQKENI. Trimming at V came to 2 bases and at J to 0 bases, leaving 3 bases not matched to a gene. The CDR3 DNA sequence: TGTGCCAGCTCACCAGGACAGGGCCCCTCCTACGAGCAGTACTTC. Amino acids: CASSPGQGPSYEQYF.

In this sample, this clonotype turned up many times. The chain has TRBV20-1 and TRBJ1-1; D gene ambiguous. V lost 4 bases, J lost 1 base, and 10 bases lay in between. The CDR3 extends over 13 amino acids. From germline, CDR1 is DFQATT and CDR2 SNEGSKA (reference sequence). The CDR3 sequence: CSATRAPNTEAFF. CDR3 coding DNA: TGCAGTGCTACGAGGGCACCGAACACTGAAGCTTTCTTT.

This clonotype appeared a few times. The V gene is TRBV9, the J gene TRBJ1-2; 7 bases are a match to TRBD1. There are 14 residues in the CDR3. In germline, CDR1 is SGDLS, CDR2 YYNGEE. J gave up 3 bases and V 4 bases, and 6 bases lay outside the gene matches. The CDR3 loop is CASSKRTGDYGYTF. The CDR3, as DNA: TGTGCCAGCAGCAAACGGACAGGCGACTATGGCTACACCTTC.

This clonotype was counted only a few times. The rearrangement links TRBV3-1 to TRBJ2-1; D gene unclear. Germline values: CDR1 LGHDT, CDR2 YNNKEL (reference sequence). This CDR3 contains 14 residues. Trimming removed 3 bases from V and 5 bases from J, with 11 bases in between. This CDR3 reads CASSQLTLNNEQFF. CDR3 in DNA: TGTGCCAGCAGCCAGTTGACACTGAACAATGAGCAGTTCTTC.

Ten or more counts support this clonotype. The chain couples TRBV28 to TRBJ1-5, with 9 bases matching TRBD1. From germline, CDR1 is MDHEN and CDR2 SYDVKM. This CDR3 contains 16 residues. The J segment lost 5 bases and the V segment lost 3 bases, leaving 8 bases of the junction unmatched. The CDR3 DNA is TGTGCCAGCAGTTTGAGGGTTTGGACAGGGGATCAGCCCCAGCATTTT. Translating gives CASSLRVWTGDQPQHF.

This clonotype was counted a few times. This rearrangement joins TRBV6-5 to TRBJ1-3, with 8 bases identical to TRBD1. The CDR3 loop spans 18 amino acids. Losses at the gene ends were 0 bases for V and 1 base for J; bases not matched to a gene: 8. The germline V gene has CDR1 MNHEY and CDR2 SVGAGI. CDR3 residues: CASSYSPAGGFSGNTIYF. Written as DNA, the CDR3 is TGTGCCAGCAGTTACTCCCCGGCAGGGGGCTTTTCTGGAAACACCATATATTTT.

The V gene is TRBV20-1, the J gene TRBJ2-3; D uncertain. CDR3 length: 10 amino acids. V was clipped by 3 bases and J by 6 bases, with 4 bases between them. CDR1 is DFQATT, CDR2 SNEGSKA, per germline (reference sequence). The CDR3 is CSASGDTQYF. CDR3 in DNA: TGCAGTGCTAGCGGGGATACGCAGTATTTT.

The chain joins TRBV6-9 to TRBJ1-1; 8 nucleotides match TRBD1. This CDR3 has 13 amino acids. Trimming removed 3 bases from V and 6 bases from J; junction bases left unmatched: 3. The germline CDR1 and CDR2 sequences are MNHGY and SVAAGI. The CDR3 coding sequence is TGTGCCAGCAGTTACCCGACAGGGGCTGAAGCTTTCTTT. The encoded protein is CASSYPTGAEAFF.

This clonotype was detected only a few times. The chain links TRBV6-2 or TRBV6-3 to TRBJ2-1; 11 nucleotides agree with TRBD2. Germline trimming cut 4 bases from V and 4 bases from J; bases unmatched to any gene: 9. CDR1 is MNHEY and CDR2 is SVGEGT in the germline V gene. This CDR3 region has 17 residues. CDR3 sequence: CASSSRPTSGTYNEQFF. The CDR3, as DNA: TGTGCCAGCAGTTCCCGACCGACTAGCGGGACGTACAATGAGCAGTTCTTC.